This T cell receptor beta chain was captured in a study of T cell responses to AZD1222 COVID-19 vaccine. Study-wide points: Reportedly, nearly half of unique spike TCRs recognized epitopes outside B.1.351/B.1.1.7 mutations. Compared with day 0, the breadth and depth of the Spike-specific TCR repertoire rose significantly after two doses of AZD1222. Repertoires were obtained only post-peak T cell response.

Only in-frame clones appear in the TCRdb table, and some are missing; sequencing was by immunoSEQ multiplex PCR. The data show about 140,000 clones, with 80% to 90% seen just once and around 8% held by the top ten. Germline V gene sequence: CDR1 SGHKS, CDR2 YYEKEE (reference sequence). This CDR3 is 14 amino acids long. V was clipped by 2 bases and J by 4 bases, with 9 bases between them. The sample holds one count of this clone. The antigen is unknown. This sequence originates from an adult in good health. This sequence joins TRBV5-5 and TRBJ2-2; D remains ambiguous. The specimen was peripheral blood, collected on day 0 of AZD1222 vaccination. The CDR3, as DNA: TGTGCCAGCAGCTTCGGCACAACCACCGGGGAGCTGTTTTTT. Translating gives CASSFGTTTGELFF.